The following is a T cell receptor beta chain sequence with its context. The antigen it binds to is not known. Per-base qualities were not stored, and no clone one base away is much larger. This sample is drawn from a study of CD8+ T cells in alopecia areata (dated by TCRdb to the late 2010s). Study-level background: The study used high-throughput TCRbeta sequencing to examine T cell clonal expansion in alopecia areata, in both the C3H/HeJ mouse model and human patients. Scalp tissue and sorted CD4+ and CD8+ peripheral blood T cells from patchy and totalis/universalis alopecia areata patients and from healthy controls were covered by human TCRbeta sequencing. Scalp clonality was compared across normal scalp (n=4), patchy alopecia areata scalp (n=8), and alopecia totalis/universalis scalp (n=8). RNA was extracted with the PAXgene miRNA kit for fixed scalp, the miRNeasy kit for PBMCs, and the RNeasy kit for mouse skin. Amplification of TCRbeta CDR3 regions was done by immunoSEQ multiplex PCR using 35 Vbeta forward primers and 13 Jbeta reverse primers. The investigation overall reported the following: Unlike mouse skin, where gammadelta T cells dominate, normal human skin contains resident alphabeta T cells that get sequenced too, which complicates analysis of the scalp TCR repertoire. Shared TCR sequences between patients were less evident than in mice, which may be partly attributable to HLA diversity in the patient population. Compared with normal scalp, lesional scalp, particularly in alopecia totalis/universalis, had higher clonality and more expanded CD8+ clones, which suggests antigenic drive.

The library relied on the immunoSEQ multiplex PCR assay. RNA was extracted from all samples and reverse transcribed into cDNA, which served as template for TCR sequencing. First-strand cDNA was synthesized using SuperScript III with a 2:1 mix of oligo-dT and random hexamers. A synthetic immune receptor repertoire was used to gauge amplification bias, and whatever bias remained was removed computationally. Regarding the original processing steps: Raw reads were preprocessed to remove errors, and CDR3 was defined according to IMGT conventions as the region from the conserved cysteine to phenylalanine. Clonality was computed as 1 minus the Shannon entropy, with the entropy normalized by log2 of the number of productive unique TCRs. CD4 or CD8 identity of scalp clones was inferred by cross-referencing scalp TCRbeta sequences with sorted blood CD4 and CD8 repertoires. TCRdb obtained this table from immuneACCESS and retained in-frame rearrangements with V and J assigned. These tables miss some clones; where compared with another copy, unresolved V genes account for less than half of the shortfall, and the remainder is unexplained. The V and J calls and clone size were taken over from that table, and D and trimming were inferred from the DNA. This sample has a few hundred thousand clones in its table, and more than 55% of those were observed once. Clones ranked in the top ten supply around 5% of the sample.

PBMCs were separated by density centrifugation and stained for CD3, CD4 and CD8, after which CD4+ and CD8+ T cells were sorted on a FACSAria. Scalp biopsies and blood samples were provided by unaffected controls. Based on the germline V gene, the CDR1 and CDR2 sequences are SGHAT and FQNNGV. The CDR3 sequence holds 14 residues, the cysteine and phenylalanine included. Only the CDR3 DNA stays, 42 bases, in frame from base 1. V is cut back by 5 bases and J by 2 bases, with 5 bases in the junction unmatched. This receptor was obtained from a human donor in good health. The specimen was CD8+ T cells sorted from blood. The chain employs TRBV11-2 and TRBJ2-5, and TRBD2 aligns with 7 junction nucleotides. The CDR3 has the sequence CASSPTSAQETQYF. The bases read TGTGCCAGCAGCCCAACTAGCGCACAAGAGACCCAGTACTTC.